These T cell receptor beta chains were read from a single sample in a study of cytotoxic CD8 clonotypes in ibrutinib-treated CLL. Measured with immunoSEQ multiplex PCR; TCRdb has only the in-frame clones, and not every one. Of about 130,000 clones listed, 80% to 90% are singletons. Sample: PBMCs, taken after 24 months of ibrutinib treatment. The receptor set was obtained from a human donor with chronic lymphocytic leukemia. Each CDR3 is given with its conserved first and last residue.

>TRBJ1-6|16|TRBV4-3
CASSQEDRGHNSPLHF
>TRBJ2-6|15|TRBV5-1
CASSPKPREANVLTF
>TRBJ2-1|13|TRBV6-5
CASSYSGGREQFF
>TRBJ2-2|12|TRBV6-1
CASSRHTGELFF
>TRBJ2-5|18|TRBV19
CASRKDPSGGNPQETQYF
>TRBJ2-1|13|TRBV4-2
CASSHPPRNEQFF
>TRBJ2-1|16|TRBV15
CATSIGLAGRYNEQFF
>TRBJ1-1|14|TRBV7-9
CASSLTRGNTEAFF
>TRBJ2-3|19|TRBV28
CASSYLLRLAGGSTDTQYF
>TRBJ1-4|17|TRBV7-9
CASSLAWPKEVIEKLFF
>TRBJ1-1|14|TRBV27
CASRASEPNTEAFF
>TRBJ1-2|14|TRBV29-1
CSVETGGLDYGYTF
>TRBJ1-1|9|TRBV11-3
CASSFSRFF
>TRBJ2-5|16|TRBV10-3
CAIRAGTGGRQETQYF
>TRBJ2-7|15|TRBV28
CASSPQGTGLHEQYF
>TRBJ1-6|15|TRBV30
CAWSAGQTYNSPLHF
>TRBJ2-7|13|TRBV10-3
CAISGLASYEQYF
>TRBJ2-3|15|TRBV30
CAWSVQAGLSDTQYF
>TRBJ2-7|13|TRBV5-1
CASSLDRAYEQYF
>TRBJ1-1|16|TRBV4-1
CASSHPRAGADTEAFF
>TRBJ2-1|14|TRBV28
CAGCRQSSYNEQFF
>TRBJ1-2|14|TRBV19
CASNSVGRGRGYTF
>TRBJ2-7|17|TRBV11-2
CASSQRGSGRPGNEQYF
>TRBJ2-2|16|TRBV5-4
CASSLAGGANTGELFF
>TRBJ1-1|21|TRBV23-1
CASSQLLPSTRGQGMNTEAFF
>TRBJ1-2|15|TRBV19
CASSVQGGESYGYTF
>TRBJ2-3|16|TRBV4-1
CASSQEGQGVVDTQYF
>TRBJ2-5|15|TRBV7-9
CASSLHPGGAETQYF
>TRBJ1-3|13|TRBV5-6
CASSLASGNTIYF
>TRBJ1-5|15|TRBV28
CASNPTGSGNQPQHF
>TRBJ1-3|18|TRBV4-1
CASSQEGIKGVSGNTIYF
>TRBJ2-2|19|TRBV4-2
CASSQAGTGGPANTGELFF
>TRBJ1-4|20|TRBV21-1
CASSKAPGTGRFATNEKLFF
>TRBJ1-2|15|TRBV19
CASSPQGVDNYGYTF
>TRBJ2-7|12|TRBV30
CALRDRGYEQYF
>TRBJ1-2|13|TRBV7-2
CASSLVGLYGYTF
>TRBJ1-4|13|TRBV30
CAWSRDRYEKLFF
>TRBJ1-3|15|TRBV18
CASSPTGAEGNTIYF
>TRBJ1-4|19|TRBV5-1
CASSLEQGHTSEEVEKLFF
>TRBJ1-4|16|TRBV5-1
CASSLSGLGTNEKLFF
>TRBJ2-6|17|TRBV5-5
CASSLEPTITGANVLTF
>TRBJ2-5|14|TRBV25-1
CASSPQAFQETQYF
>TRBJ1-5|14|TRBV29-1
CSVVLGESYQPQHF
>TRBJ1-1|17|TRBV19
CASSIRLGRNRVPEAFF